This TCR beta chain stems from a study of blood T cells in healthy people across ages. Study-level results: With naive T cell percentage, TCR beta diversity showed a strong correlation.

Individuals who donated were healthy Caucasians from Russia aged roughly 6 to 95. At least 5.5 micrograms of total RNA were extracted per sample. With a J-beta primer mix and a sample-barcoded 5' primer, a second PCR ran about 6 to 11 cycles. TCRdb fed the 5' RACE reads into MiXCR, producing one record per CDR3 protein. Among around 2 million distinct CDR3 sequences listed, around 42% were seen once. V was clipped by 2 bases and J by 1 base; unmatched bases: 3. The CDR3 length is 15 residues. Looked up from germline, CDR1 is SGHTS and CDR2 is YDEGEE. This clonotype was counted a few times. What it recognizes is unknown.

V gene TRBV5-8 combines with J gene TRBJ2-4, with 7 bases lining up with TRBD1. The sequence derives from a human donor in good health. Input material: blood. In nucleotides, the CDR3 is TGTGCCAGCAGCTTTCGACAGGGTGCCAAAAACATTCAGTACTTC. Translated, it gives CASSFRQGAKNIQYF.